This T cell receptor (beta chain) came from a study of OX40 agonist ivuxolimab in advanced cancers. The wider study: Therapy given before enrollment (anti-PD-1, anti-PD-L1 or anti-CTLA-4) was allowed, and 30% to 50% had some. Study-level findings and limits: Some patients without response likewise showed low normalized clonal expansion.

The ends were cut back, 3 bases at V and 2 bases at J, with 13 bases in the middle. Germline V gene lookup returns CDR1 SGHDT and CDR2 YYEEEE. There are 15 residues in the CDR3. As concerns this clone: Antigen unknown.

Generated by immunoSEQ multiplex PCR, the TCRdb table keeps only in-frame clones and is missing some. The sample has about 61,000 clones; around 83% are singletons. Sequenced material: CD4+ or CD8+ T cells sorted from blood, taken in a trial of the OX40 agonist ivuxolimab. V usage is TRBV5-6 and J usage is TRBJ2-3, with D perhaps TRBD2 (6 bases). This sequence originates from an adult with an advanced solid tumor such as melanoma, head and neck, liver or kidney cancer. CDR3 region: CASSSPSAVTDTQYF. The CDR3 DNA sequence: TGTGCCAGCAGCTCCCCTAGCGCAGTCACAGATACGCAGTATTTT.